A single sample is the source of the 26 T cell receptor beta chains below, sequenced in a study of blood T cell repertoires in COVID-19. Sequencing used immunoSEQ multiplex PCR; TCRdb keeps in-frame clones, though not all of them. The table shows hundreds of thousands of clones, with around nine tenths occurring only once. The sequenced material came from PBMCs or T cells enriched from blood (not recorded which). The receptor source for this set is a woman aged 40 to 50 who had recovered from COVID-19.

The chain has TRBV5-1 and TRBJ2-5, with D possibly being TRBD2 (5 bases). The CDR3 has 16 amino acids. V lost 0 bases, J lost 1 base, and 13 bases lay in between. Germline assignment: CDR1 SGHRS and CDR2 YFSETQ. The CDR3 DNA sequence: TGCGCCAGCAGCTTGGGTTTGTGGGAGTCCCAAGAGACCCAGTACTTC. Translating gives CASSLGLWESQETQYF.

The V and J genes are TRBV5-6 and TRBJ1-6; 8 bases fit TRBD1. Trimming removed 3 bases from V and 7 bases from J; junction bases left unmatched: 3. The length of the CDR3 is 14 residues. Germline V gives CDR1 SGHDT, CDR2 YYEEEE. CDR3: CASSSDRENSPLHF. The CDR3 DNA follows: TGTGCCAGCAGCTCGGACAGGGAGAATTCACCCCTCCACTTT.

A word on this clone: Germline and junction disagree at one end, which may indicate a read error. The CDR3, as DNA: TGTGCTAGCAGCTTAGCGGGAGCGGGGCAAGAGACCCAGTACTTC. Residues: CASSLAGAGQETQYF. The rearrangement uses TRBV7-7 and TRBJ2-5; 9 bases agree with TRBD2. Germline loops: CDR1 SSHAT, CDR2 FNYEAQ (reference sequence). CDR3 length: 15 amino acids. The full variable domain, in which reference TRBV7-7 and TRBJ2-5 provide the parts outside the CDR3, is GAGVSQSPRYKVTKRGQDVTLRCDPISSHATLYWYQQALGQGPEFLTYFNYEAQPDKSGLPSDRFSAERPEGSISTLTIQRTEQRDSAMYRCASSLAGAGQETQYFGPGTRLLVL.

The chain combines TRBV7-8 with TRBJ1-4, with 7 bases matching TRBD1. V was clipped by 6 bases and J by 8 bases; unmatched bases: 9. This CDR3 is built from 14 residues. Germline-derived CDR1 and CDR2 are SGHVS and FQNEAQ. The CDR3, as DNA: TGTGCCAGCAGACAGACAGGGTCGAGGGAAAAACTGTTTTTT. Translating it yields CASRQTGSREKLFF.

V usage is TRBV16 and J usage is TRBJ1-1; D is possibly TRBD1 (6 bases). V was trimmed by 3 bases and J by 0 bases, leaving 8 bases between them. Germline V gives CDR1 KGHSY, CDR2 FQNENV. The CDR3 spans 14 residues. The CDR3 DNA sequence: TGTGCCAGCAGCCATGGGACAATGAACACTGAAGCTTTCTTT. Translation gives CASSHGTMNTEAFF.

The V call is TRBV27, the J call TRBJ2-1; 16 positions match TRBD2. The V and J ends lost 5 bases and 9 bases, in that order; junction bases with no gene match: 10. Germline-derived CDR1 and CDR2 are MNHEY and SMNVEV (reference sequence). The CDR3 is 17 residues long. The CDR3 bases are TGTGCCAGCAGTAGACCTGCCGGGACTAGCGGGAGGGGTGAGCAGTTCTTC. This gives the protein CASSRPAGTSGRGEQFF.

The J gene is TRBJ2-3, the V gene TRBV7-9; 9 bases match TRBD2. With V trimmed by 7 bases and J by 2 bases, 7 bases remained unmatched. This CDR3 is built from 15 residues. CDR1 and CDR2 (germline): SEHNR, FQNEAQ (reference sequence). DNA of the CDR3: TGTGCCAGCACCTCCGGGACTAGCATCACAGATACGCAGTATTTT. It yields the protein CASTSGTSITDTQYF.

This chain joins TRBV19 and TRBJ1-4, with no clear D. The V end lost 5 bases, the J end lost 7 bases, and 20 bases lay between the germline ends. From germline, CDR1 is LNHDA and CDR2 SQIVND (reference sequence). The CDR3 spans 16 residues. The CDR3 spells CASSGGVLVLGEKLFF. The CDR3 DNA reads TGTGCCAGTAGTGGTGGAGTCCTTGTCTTGGGTGAAAAACTGTTTTTT. Combining the CDR3 with reference TRBV19 and TRBJ1-4 gives the whole variable domain DGGITQSPKYLFRKEGQNVTLSCEQNLNHDAMYWYRQDPGQGLRLIYYSQIVNDFQKGDIAEGYSVSREKKESFPLTVTSAQKNPTAFYLCASSGGVLVLGEKLFFGSGTQLSVL.

About this clone: Other nucleotide sequences from this sample produce the same CDR3. The gene calls are TRBV24-1 and TRBJ2-5; 10 nucleotides line up with TRBD1. CDR1 and CDR2 from the germline V gene are KGHDR and SFDVKD. V lost 4 bases to trimming and J lost 3 bases; unmatched junction nucleotides: 4. CDR3 length equals 15 residues. This CDR3 reads CATSDPGTGEETQYF. The CDR3 nucleotides read TGTGCCACCAGTGACCCCGGGACAGGGGAAGAGACCCAGTACTTC.

This sequence joins TRBV7-8 and TRBJ2-1; 9 nucleotides agree with TRBD2. Germline values: CDR1 SGHVS, CDR2 FQNEAQ. There are 17 residues in the CDR3. V shed 2 bases, J shed 5 bases, and the junction held 10 bases outside the gene matches. The CDR3 sequence: CASSLPLASGNNNEQFF. CDR3 nucleotides: TGTGCCAGCAGCTTACCCCTGGCTAGCGGGAACAACAATGAGCAGTTCTTC.

V gene TRBV15 combines with J gene TRBJ1-3; 8 bases agree with TRBD1. With 3 bases clipped from V and 0 bases from J, the junction kept 4 bases outside the gene matches. CDR3 size: 16 residues. Germline lookup yields CDR1 LNHNV and CDR2 YYDKDF (reference sequence). The CDR3 loop reads CATSRDRVSSGNTIYF. The CDR3 DNA sequence: TGTGCCACCAGCAGGGACAGGGTTAGCTCTGGAAACACCATATATTTT.

The genes are TRBV4-3 and TRBJ2-3; D possibly corresponds to TRBD2 (6 bases). The CDR3 length is 16 residues. Trimming shortened V by 0 bases and J by 1 base, and 11 bases separated the two germline ends. Germline CDR1 reads LGHNA; CDR2 reads YSLEER. The CDR3 DNA reads as TGCGCCAGCAGCCAAGAGACAGAGCGGGGCACAGATACGCAGTATTTT. This sequence encodes CASSQETERGTDTQYF.

This clone appeared a single time. The DNA of the CDR3 is TGTGCCAGCAGTTACGTCGTCAGAGGGGGTTCCTACGAGCAGTACTTC. This gives the protein CASSYVVRGGSYEQYF. This rearrangement joins TRBV6-2 or TRBV6-3 to TRBJ2-7; a possible D gene is TRBD1 (6 bases). CDR1 is MNHEY and CDR2 is SVGEGT in the germline V gene. The V end lost 2 bases, the J end lost 1 base, and 15 bases lay between the germline ends. The CDR3 contains 16 residues.

This clone was picked up a small number of times. The V call is TRBV10-3, the J call TRBJ2-1; TRBD2 agrees at 15 bases. V trimming: 3 bases; J trimming: 5 bases; junction bases outside the gene matches: 2. This CDR3 spans 16 amino acids. Germline CDR1 is ENHRY and CDR2 is SYGVKD. The CDR3 DNA reads as TGTGCCATCAGTGATTGGACTAGCGGGAGGGACAATGAGCAGTTCTTC. Translated: CAISDWTSGRDNEQFF.

This clone was detected only once. The V call is TRBV7-9, the J call TRBJ2-7; 7 positions match TRBD1. CDR1 and CDR2 from the germline V gene are SEHNR and FQNEAQ (reference sequence). Germline trimming cut 5 bases from V and 0 bases from J; bases unmatched to any gene: 7. The CDR3 spans 15 residues. CDR3 bases: TGTGCCAGCAGCGAAGGGACAGTATACTCCTACGAGCAGTACTTC. The encoded protein is CASSEGTVYSYEQYF.

This clone was seen just once. The V call is TRBV4-2, the J call TRBJ2-2; the D gene is possibly TRBD1 (5 bases). V was cut by 0 bases and J by 6 bases, with 17 bases left in between. The CDR3 totals 17 residues. Germline-derived CDR1 and CDR2 are LGHNA and YNFKEQ. CDR3 protein: CASSQDSGREGAGELFF. CDR3 nucleotide sequence: TGTGCCAGCAGCCAAGATAGTGGCAGGGAAGGAGCCGGGGAGCTGTTTTTT.

The chain combines TRBV30 with TRBJ2-7; 8 nucleotides agree with TRBD1. Germline CDR1 and CDR2: GTSNPN and SVGIG (reference sequence). The CDR3 sequence is 14 residues long. V shed 0 bases and J 2 bases; nucleotides not matched to a gene: 3. In nucleotides, the CDR3 is TGTGCCTGGAGTGTAGGGGGACAGGCCTACGAGCAGTACTTC. As protein: CAWSVGGQAYEQYF.

The chain joins TRBV6-5 to TRBJ1-5; 7 bases agree with TRBD1. This CDR3 is 13 amino acids long. Germline V gives CDR1 MNHEY, CDR2 SVGAGI. Germline trimming cut 8 bases from V and 5 bases from J; bases unmatched to any gene: 6. The CDR3, as DNA: TGTGCCAGCGGGGGTACAGGGGATCAGCCCCAGCATTTT. This sequence encodes CASGGTGDQPQHF.

The chain uses TRBV24-1 and TRBJ2-1; 8 bases agree with TRBD1. Losses at the gene ends were 9 bases for V and 4 bases for J; bases not matched to a gene: 10. In germline, CDR1 is KGHDR, CDR2 SFDVKD. The CDR3 length is 15 residues. The CDR3 DNA reads as TGTGCCACCGCCCCTGGGACAGGTCCTTACAATGAGCAGTTCTTC. It is translated as CATAPGTGPYNEQFF.

This clone has only one observation. The gene calls are TRBV19 and TRBJ1-6; 11 nucleotides line up with TRBD1. V lost 9 bases to trimming and J lost 6 bases; unmatched junction nucleotides: 1. CDR3 length: 13 residues. Germline CDR1 LNHDA, CDR2 SQIVND (reference sequence). The CDR3 DNA follows: TGTGCCAGCGGACAGGGGGCTAATTCACCCCTCCACTTT. Residues: CASGQGANSPLHF. The variable domain in full, completed from reference TRBV19 and TRBJ1-6, reads DGGITQSPKYLFRKEGQNVTLSCEQNLNHDAMYWYRQDPGQGLRLIYYSQIVNDFQKGDIAEGYSVSREKKESFPLTVTSAQKNPTAFYLCASGQGANSPLHFGNGTRLTVT.

The CDR3 is CASSHAVGSGSSHYEQYF. The CDR3 DNA follows: TGCGCCAGCAGCCACGCCGTGGGTAGCGGGAGTTCCCACTACGAGCAGTACTTC. The V gene is TRBV4-3, the J gene TRBJ2-7; 9 bases are shared with TRBD2. Germline V gives CDR1 LGHNA, CDR2 YSLEER. J lost 3 bases, V lost 3 bases, and 15 bases had no gene match. The CDR3 extends over 18 amino acids.

V gene TRBV24-1 combines with J gene TRBJ2-1; 8 nucleotides align to TRBD1. The germline V gene has CDR1 KGHDR and CDR2 SFDVKD. This CDR3 has 15 amino acids. The V and J ends lost 2 bases and 6 bases, in that order; junction bases with no gene match: 5. The CDR3 DNA reads as TGTGCCACCAGTGATTCAAGGACAGGGTCCAATGAGCAGTTCTTC. Protein sequence: CATSDSRTGSNEQFF.

The chain combines TRBV19 with TRBJ1-5; a possible D gene is TRBD1 (5 bases). Germline CDR1 LNHDA, CDR2 SQIVND (reference sequence). Trimming removed 5 bases at V and 9 bases at J, with 11 bases between. This CDR3 has 12 amino acids. CDR3 residues: CASSQGIGPQHF. CDR3 DNA: TGTGCCAGTAGTCAGGGAATAGGGCCCCAGCATTTT.

V gene TRBV30 combines with J gene TRBJ1-5, with TRBD1 as a possible D gene (5 bases). From germline, CDR1 is GTSNPN and CDR2 SVGIG (reference sequence). The CDR3 spans 14 residues. Trimming shortened V by 1 base and J by 1 base, and 8 bases separated the two germline ends. CDR3 protein: CAWSEGLSNQPQHF. The CDR3 DNA is TGTGCCTGGAGTGAGGGACTGAGCAATCAGCCCCAGCATTTT.

The rearrangement joins TRBV5-1 to TRBJ2-5, with 8 bases lining up with TRBD1. The CDR3 spans 15 residues. J lost 2 bases, V lost 2 bases, and 5 bases had no gene match. From germline, CDR1 is SGHRS and CDR2 YFSETQ. The CDR3, as DNA: TGCGCCAGCAGCTTAAGGACAGGGCCTCAAGAGACCCAGTACTTC. Encoded protein: CASSLRTGPQETQYF.

Comment on this clone: The same CDR3 can be traced to other DNA sequences in this sample. The chain uses TRBV7-3 and TRBJ2-6, with TRBD1 matching 8 bases. The CDR3 length is 15 residues. CDR1 SGHTA and CDR2 FQGTGA come from the germline V gene. The ends lost 5 bases at V and 2 bases at J; junction bases unmatched: 2. For the CDR3, the DNA is TGTGCCAGCAGCCTACAGGGGGCTGGGGCCAACGTCCTGACTTTC. It translates to CASSLQGAGANVLTF. The variable domain in full, with the rest retrieved from reference TRBV7-3 and TRBJ2-6, is GAGVSQTPSNKVTEKGKYVELRCDPISGHTALYWYRQSLGQGPEFLIYFQGTGAADDSGLPNDRFFAVRPEGSVSTLKIQRTERGDSAVYLCASSLQGAGANVLTFGAGSRLTVL.